This T cell receptor beta chain was captured in a study of graft-versus-host responses after intestinal transplantation. About the study: All recipients were transplanted with multivisceral, liver-intestinal, or isolated intestinal grafts. Following induction with anti-thymocyte globulin, all recipients were given tacrolimus and steroids for about three years.

Turning to this clone: Its antigen is unknown.

TCRdb keeps only in-frame clones here, not all; method: immunoSEQ multiplex PCR. Of around 18,000 clones listed, approximately 80% are singletons. Study-wide results and caveats: Among recipient marrow samples, GvH clones were found; some appeared first in ileum or blood. Allograft clonal ratios (graft-versus-host to host-versus-graft) were high in patients who had graft-donor T cell macrochimerism.

CDR3 size: 16 residues. V gave up 3 bases and J gave up 3 bases; unmatched junction bases: 7. Germline V gives CDR1 SGHTA, CDR2 FQGNSA. Lymphocytes from graft epithelium and lamina propria were isolated. This specimen was ileum tissue, taken 17 days after transplant. The chain combines TRBV7-2 with TRBJ2-7, with TRBD1 identical over 11 bases. This sequence was found in a human patient who received an intestinal transplant, so some T cells may come from the graft donor. In nucleotides, the CDR3 is TGTGCCAGCAGCTTCGGCGGGGGGACAGGGGGCTACGAGCAGTACTTC. It codes for CASSFGGGTGGYEQYF.